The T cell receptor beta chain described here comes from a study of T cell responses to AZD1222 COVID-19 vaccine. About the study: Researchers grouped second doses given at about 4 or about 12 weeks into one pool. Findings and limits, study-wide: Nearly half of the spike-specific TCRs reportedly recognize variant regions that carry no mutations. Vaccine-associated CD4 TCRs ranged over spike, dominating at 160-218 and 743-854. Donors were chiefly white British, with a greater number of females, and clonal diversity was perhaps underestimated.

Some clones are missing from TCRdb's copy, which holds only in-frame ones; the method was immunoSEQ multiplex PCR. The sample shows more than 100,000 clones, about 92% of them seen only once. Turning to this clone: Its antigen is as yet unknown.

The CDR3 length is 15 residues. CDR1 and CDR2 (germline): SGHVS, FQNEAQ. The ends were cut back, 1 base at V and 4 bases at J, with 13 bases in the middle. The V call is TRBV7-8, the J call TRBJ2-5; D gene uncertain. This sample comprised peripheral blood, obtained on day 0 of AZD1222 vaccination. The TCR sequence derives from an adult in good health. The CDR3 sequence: CASSLVPAQGETQYF. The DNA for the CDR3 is TGTGCCAGCAGCTTAGTGCCAGCCCAAGGAGAGACCCAGTACTTC.